The clone carrying this T cell receptor beta chain has ten or more counts. The data originate from a study of low-dose radiotherapy and immunotherapy resistance in tumors. This CDR3 spans 15 amino acids. The V end lost 1 base, the J end lost 6 bases, and 15 bases lay between the germline ends. Germline V lookup: CDR1 DFQATT, CDR2 SNEGSKA (reference sequence). Both TCRalpha and TCRbeta chains were reverse transcribed with V-gene-specific primers. The TCRs were subjected to amplification over approximately 19 PCR cycles employing a constant-region primer in conjunction with a V-primer adapter. One entry per CDR3 protein, called by TCRdb with MiXCR from the reads. The table shows around 65,000 distinct CDR3 sequences, with about 30% occurring only once. As to time point: before trial treatment.

The sample in question was PBMCs, obtained before treatment. This clonotype was obtained from a male donor with rectosigmoid adenocarcinoma. The chain couples TRBV20-1 to TRBJ2-2; D is perhaps TRBD1 (6 bases). The CDR3 here is CSARVPGDHAGELFF. The DNA of the CDR3 is TGCAGTGCTAGAGTGCCAGGGGACCACGCCGGGGAGCTGTTTTTT.